This T cell receptor beta chain was sequenced in a study of blood T cell repertoires in COVID-19. The CDR3 is 15 amino acids. CDR1 is LGHNA, CDR2 YSLEER, per germline. Trimming removed 7 bases from V and 1 base from J, with 16 bases in between. TCRdb keeps only in-frame clones here, not all; method: immunoSEQ multiplex PCR. The table includes hundreds of thousands of clones, about 92% detected once. The sample was PBMCs or T cells enriched from blood (not recorded which). V is TRBV4-3 and J is TRBJ1-1, with D possibly being TRBD1 (5 bases). The TCR comes from a man aged 55 to 69 who had recovered from COVID-19. The CDR3 here is CASTPTLDRNTEAFF. CDR3 nucleotides: TGCGCCAGCACACCCACGCTAGACAGGAACACTGAAGCTTTCTTT.